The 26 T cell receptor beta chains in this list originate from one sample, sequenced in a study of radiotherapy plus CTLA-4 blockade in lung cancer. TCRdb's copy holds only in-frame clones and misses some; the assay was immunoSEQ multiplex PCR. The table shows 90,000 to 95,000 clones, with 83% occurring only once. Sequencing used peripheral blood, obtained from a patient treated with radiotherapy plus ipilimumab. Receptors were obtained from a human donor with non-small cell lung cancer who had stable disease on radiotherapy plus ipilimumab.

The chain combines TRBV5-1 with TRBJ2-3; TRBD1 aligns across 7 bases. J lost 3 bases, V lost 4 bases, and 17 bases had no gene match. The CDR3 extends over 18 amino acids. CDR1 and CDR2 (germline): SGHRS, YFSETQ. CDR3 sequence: CASSLGARAGGATDTQYF. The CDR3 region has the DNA TGCGCCAGCAGCCTGGGGGCGAGGGCAGGGGGTGCTACAGATACGCAGTATTTT.

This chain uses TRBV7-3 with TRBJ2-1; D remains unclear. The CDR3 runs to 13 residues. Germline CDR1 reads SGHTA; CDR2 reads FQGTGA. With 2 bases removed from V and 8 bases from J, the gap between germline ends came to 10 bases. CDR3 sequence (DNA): TGTGCCAGCAGCTTACGAGTTCAGGATGAGCAGTTCTTC. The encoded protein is CASSLRVQDEQFF. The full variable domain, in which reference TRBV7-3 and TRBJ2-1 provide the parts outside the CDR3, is GAGVSQTPSNKVTEKGKYVELRCDPISGHTALYWYRQSLGQGPEFLIYFQGTGAADDSGLPNDRFFAVRPEGSVSTLKIQRTERGDSAVYLCASSLRVQDEQFFGPGTRLTVL.

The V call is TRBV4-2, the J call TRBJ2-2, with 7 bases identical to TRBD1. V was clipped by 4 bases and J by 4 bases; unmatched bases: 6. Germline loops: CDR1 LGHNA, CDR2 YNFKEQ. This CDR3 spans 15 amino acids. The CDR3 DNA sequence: TGTGCCAGCAGCCCTAGACAGGGTGCCACCGGGGAGCTGTTTTTT. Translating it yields CASSPRQGATGELFF.

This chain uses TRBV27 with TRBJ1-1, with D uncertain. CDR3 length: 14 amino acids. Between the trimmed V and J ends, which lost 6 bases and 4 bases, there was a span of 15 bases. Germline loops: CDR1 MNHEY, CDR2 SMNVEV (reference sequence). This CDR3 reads CASRPGPWGTEAFF. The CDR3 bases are TGTGCCAGCAGGCCCGGGCCCTGGGGCACTGAAGCTTTCTTT.

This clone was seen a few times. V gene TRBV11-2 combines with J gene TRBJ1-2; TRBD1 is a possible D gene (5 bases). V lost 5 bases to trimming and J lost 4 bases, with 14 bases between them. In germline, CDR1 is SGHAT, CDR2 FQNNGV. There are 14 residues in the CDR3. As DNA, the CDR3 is TGTGCCAGCAGCCCACGGGACCTTCGCTATGGCTACACCTTC. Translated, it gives CASSPRDLRYGYTF. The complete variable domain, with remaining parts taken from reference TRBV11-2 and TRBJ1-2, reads EAGVAQSPRYKIIEKRQSVAFWCNPISGHATLYWYQQILGQGPKLLIQFQNNGVVDDSQLPKDRFSAERLKGVDSTLKIQPAKLEDSAVYLCASSPRDLRYGYTFGSGTRLTVV.

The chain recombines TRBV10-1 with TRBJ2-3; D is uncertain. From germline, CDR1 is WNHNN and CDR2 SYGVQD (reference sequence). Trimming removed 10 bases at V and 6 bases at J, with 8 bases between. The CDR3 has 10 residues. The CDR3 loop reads CAIEVDTQYF. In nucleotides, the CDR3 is TGCGCCATCGAGGTGGATACGCAGTATTTT.

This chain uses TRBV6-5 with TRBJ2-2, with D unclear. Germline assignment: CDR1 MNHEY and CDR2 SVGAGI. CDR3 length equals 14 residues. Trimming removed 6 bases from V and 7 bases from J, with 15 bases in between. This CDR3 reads CASRNTGLNGELFF. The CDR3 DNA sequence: TGTGCCAGCAGAAACACGGGTCTCAACGGGGAGCTGTTTTTT.

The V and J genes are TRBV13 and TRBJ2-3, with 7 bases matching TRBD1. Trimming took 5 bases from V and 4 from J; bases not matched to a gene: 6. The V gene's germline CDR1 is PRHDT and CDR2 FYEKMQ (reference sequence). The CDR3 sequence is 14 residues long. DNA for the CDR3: TGTGCCAGCAGCGACAGGGAAGTACCAGATACGCAGTATTTT. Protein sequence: CASSDREVPDTQYF.

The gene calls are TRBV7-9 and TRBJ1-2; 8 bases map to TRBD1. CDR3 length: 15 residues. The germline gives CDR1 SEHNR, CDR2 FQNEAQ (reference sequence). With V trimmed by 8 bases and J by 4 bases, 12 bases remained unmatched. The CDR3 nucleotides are TGTGCCAGCCGTGACGGGACAGGCCGAGTCTATGGCTACACCTTC. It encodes CASRDGTGRVYGYTF.

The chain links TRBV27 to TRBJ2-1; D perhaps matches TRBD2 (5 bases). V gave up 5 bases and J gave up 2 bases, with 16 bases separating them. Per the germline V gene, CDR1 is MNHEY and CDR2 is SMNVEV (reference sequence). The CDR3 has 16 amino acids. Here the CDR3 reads CASSPYAGTPYNEQFF. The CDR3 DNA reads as TGTGCCAGCAGTCCCTATGCGGGCACCCCCTACAATGAGCAGTTCTTC.

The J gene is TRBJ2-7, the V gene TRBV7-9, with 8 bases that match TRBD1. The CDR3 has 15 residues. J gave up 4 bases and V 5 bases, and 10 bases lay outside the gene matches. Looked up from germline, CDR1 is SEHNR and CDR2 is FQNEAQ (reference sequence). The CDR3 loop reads CASSPPGQGGYEQYF. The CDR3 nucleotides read TGTGCCAGCAGCCCCCCCGGACAGGGTGGATACGAGCAGTACTTC.

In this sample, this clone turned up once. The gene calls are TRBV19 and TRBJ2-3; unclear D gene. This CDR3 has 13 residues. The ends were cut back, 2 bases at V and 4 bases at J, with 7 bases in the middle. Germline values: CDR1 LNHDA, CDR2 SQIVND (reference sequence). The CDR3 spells CASSILLADTQYF. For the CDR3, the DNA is TGTGCCAGTAGTATATTGCTAGCAGATACGCAGTATTTT.

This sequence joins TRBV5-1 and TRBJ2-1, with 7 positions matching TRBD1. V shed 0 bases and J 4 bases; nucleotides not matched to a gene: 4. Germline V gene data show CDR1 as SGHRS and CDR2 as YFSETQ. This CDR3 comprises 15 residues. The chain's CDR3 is CASSLGDSPYNEQFF. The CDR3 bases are TGCGCCAGCAGCTTGGGGGACAGCCCTTACAATGAGCAGTTCTTC. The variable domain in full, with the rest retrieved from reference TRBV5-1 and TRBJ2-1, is KAGVTQTPRYLIKTRGQQVTLSCSPISGHRSVSWYQQTPGQGLQFLFEYFSETQRNKGNFPGRFSGRQFSNSRSEMNVSTLELGDSALYLCASSLGDSPYNEQFFGPGTRLTVL.

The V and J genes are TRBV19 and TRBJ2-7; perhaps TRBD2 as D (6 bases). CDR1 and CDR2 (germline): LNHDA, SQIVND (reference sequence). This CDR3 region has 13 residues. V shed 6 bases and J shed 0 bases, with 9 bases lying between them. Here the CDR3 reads CASSAGHSYEQYF. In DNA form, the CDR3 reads TGTGCCAGTAGCGCGGGGCACTCCTACGAGCAGTACTTC.

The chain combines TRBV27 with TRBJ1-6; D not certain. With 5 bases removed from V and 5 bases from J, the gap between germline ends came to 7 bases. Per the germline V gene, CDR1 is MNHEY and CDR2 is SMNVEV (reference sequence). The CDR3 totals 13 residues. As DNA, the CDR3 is TGTGCCAGCAGTCACAGAAATAATTCACCCCTCCACTTT. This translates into CASSHRNNSPLHF.

The CDR3 reads CASSALDSAGQYF. The CDR3 bases are TGCGCCAGCAGTGCCCTAGACTCCGCCGGGCAGTATTTT. This chain links TRBV10-1 with TRBJ2-3; D not resolved. Trimming removed 4 bases at V and 11 bases at J, with 16 bases between. Germline V gene lookup returns CDR1 WNHNN and CDR2 SYGVQD (reference sequence). The CDR3 length is 13 residues.

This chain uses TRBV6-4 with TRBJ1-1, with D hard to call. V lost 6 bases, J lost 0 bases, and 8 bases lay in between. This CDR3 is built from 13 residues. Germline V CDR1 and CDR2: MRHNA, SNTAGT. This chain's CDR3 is CASSIEVNTEAFF. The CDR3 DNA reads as TGTGCCAGCAGCATCGAAGTGAACACTGAAGCTTTCTTT.

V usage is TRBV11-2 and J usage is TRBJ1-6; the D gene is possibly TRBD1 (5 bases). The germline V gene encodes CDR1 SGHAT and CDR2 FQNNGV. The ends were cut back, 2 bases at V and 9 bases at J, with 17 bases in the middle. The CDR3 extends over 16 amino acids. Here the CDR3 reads CASSLSLGPAGSPLHF. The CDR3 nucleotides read TGTGCCAGCAGCTTAAGTCTGGGGCCAGCGGGTTCACCCCTCCACTTT.

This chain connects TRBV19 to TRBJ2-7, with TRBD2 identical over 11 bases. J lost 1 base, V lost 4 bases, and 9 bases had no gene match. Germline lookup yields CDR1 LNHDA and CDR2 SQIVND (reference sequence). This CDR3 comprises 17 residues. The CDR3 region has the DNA TGTGCCAGTAGTACGGGACTAGCGGCTACCTTATCCTACGAGCAGTACTTC. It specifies CASSTGLAATLSYEQYF.

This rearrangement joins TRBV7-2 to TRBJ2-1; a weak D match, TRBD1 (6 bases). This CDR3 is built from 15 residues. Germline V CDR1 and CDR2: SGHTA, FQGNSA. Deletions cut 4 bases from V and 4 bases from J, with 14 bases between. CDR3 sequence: CASSSSFGQYNEQFF. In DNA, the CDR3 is TGTGCCAGCAGCTCCAGCTTCGGACAGTACAATGAGCAGTTCTTC.

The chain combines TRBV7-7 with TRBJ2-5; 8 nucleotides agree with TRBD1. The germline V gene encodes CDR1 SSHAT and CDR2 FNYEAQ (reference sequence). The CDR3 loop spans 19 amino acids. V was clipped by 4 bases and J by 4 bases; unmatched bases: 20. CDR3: CASSSLPTGARINLETQYF. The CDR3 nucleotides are TGTGCCAGCAGCTCGCTGCCGACAGGGGCACGAATAAATCTAGAGACCCAGTACTTC.

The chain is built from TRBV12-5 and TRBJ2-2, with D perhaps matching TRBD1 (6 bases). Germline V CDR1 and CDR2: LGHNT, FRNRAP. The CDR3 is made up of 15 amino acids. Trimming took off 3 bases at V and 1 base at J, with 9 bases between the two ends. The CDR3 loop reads CASGFGTQNTGELFF. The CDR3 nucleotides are TGTGCTAGTGGTTTTGGGACACAGAACACCGGGGAGCTGTTTTTT.

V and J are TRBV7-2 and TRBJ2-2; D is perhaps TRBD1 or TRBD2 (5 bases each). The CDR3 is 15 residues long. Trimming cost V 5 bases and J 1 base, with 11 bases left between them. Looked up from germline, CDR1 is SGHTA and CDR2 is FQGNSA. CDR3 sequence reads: CASSPGARNTGELFF. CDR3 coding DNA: TGTGCCAGCAGCCCCGGGGCCCGGAACACCGGGGAGCTGTTTTTT. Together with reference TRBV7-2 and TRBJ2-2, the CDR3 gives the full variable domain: GAGVSQSPSNKVTEKGKDVELRCDPISGHTALYWYRQSLGQGLEFLIYFQGNSAPDKSGLPSDRFSAERTGGSVSTLTIQRTQQEDSAVYLCASSPGARNTGELFFGEGSRLTVL.

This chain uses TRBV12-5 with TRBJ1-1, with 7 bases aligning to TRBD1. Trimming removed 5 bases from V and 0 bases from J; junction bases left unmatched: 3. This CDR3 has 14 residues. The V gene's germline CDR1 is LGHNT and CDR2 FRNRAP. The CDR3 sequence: CASGTGTVNTEAFF. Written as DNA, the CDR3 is TGTGCTAGTGGTACCGGGACAGTGAACACTGAAGCTTTCTTT.

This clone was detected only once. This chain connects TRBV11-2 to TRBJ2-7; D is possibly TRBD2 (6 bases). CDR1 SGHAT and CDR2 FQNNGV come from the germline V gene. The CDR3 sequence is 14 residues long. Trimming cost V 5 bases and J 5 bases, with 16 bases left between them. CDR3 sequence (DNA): TGTGCCAGCAGCGATAAGGGAGGCCTCGACGAGCAGTACTTC. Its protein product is CASSDKGGLDEQYF.

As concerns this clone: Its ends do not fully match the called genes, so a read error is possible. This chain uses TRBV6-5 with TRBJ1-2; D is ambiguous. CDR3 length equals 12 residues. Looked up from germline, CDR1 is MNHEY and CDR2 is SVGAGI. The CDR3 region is CTSSYVGGGYTF. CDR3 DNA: TGTACCAGCAGTTACGTAGGTGGTGGCTACACCTTC.